Sequencing of this T cell receptor (beta chain) was carried out in a study of T cell repertoires in cytomegalovirus infection. From the reads, TCRdb called clonotypes with MiXCR, one entry per CDR3 protein. The data show 570,000 or so distinct CDR3 sequences, just under 40% seen once. This clonotype turned up a few times. What it binds is unknown. This CDR3 is 15 amino acids long. The V gene end was trimmed by 3 bases and the J gene end by 6 bases; junction bases not matched to a gene: 8. The TCR sequence derives from a human donor in good health (CMV status not recorded). Some clones in this sample may be carry-over from other donors' samples. The sequences come from cultured PBMCs, collected from culture after CMV antigen stimulation. V gene TRBV12-3 or TRBV12-4 combines with J gene TRBJ1-2; 9 nucleotides agree with TRBD1. CDR3 in DNA: TGTGCCAGCAGTTTGAGGACAGGGGTGATTGATGGCTACACCTTC. It translates to CASSLRTGVIDGYTF.